Following are 14 T cell receptor beta chains from one sample sequenced in a study of T cells in Graves' hyperthyroidism and ophthalmopathy. The TCR beta CDR3 regions underwent amplification using RNA transcripts as the source. First-round RT-PCR with HTBI primers amplified the TCR CDR3 region. TCRdb reanalysed the multiplex PCR reads using MiXCR and keeps one entry per CDR3 protein. This table has roughly 330,000 distinct CDR3 sequences, roughly 15% appearing once. The sequencing input was blood. The receptor source for this set is a man under 40 with Graves' hyperthyroidism.

There are many counts of this clonotype. The chain is built from TRBV18 and TRBJ2-7, with no clear D. Trimming stripped 5 bases from V and 4 bases from J, with 18 bases between. This CDR3 has 15 amino acids. CDR1 is KGHSH and CDR2 is LQKENI in the germline V gene. The CDR3 DNA sequence: TGTGCCAGCTCAGGATTTCTGCAGAGACCTTACGAGCAGTACTTC. It specifies CASSGFLQRPYEQYF.

This clonotype was seen ten or more times. The gene calls are TRBV2 and TRBJ2-1; D not certain. The germline V gene encodes CDR1 SNHLY and CDR2 FYNNEI. V lost 3 bases and J lost 11, with 14 bases in between. The CDR3 is made up of 13 amino acids. The CDR3 region is CASSDDTRAKQFF. CDR3 DNA: TGTGCCAGCAGTGATGATACGCGAGCAAAGCAGTTCTTC.

This clonotype showed up many times. The chain employs TRBV20-1 and TRBJ2-3; D unresolved. Deletions cut 7 bases from V and 2 bases from J, with 13 bases between. Germline V gives CDR1 DFQATT, CDR2 SNEGSKA (reference sequence). The CDR3 has 13 residues. The CDR3 sequence is CSGLLGLTDTQYF. In nucleotides, the CDR3 is TGCAGTGGACTCTTAGGCCTCACAGATACGCAGTATTTT.

The rearrangement joins TRBV20-1 to TRBJ2-1; unclear D gene. V lost 5 bases and J 5 bases, leaving 7 bases between the germline ends. Looked up from germline, CDR1 is DFQATT and CDR2 is SNEGSKA (reference sequence). The CDR3 sequence is 11 residues long. The CDR3 DNA follows: TGCAGTGCTCCCCCCGACAATGAGCAGTTCTTC. Translating gives CSAPPDNEQFF.

Concerning this clonotype itself: Sequence at one end of the junction differs from germline and may be a read error. The chain has TRBV5-1 and TRBJ1-3; D possibly corresponds to TRBD1 (5 bases). The CDR3 is made up of 16 amino acids. CDR1 and CDR2 (germline): SGHRS, YFSETQ. The CDR3 is CASSLAGIGSGHTIYF. CDR3 nucleotide sequence: TGCGCCAGCAGCTTGGCAGGGATCGGCTCTGGACACACCATATATTTT.

The rearrangement joins TRBV20-1 to TRBJ1-1; no firm D call. V gave up 7 bases and J gave up 0 bases, with 9 bases separating them. The CDR3 loop spans 12 amino acids. From germline, CDR1 is DFQATT and CDR2 SNEGSKA (reference sequence). The CDR3, as DNA: TGCAGTGTCCAGGCATTGAACACTGAAGCTTTCTTT. It specifies CSVQALNTEAFF.

The sample holds a few counts of this clonotype. The chain recombines TRBV5-1 with TRBJ1-1; TRBD1 agrees at 7 bases. The germline V gene encodes CDR1 SGHRS and CDR2 YFSETQ. The ends lost 0 bases at V and 4 bases at J; junction bases unmatched: 3. The CDR3 sequence is 14 residues long. The CDR3 DNA is TGCGCCAGCAGCTTGGAGGCAGGGGGCACTGAAGCTTTCTTT. Translation gives CASSLEAGGTEAFF.

This clonotype was observed at least ten times. The V call is TRBV20-1, the J call TRBJ2-1; 7 bases map to TRBD2. This CDR3 spans 16 amino acids. V lost 3 bases and J lost 8; bases outside the gene matches: 16. Germline-derived CDR1 and CDR2 are DFQATT and SNEGSKA (reference sequence). CDR3: CSASGRAGARGDEQFF. For the CDR3, the DNA is TGCAGTGCTAGCGGGCGGGCGGGAGCACGGGGGGATGAGCAGTTCTTC.

This clonotype was seen many times. The V and J genes are TRBV13 and TRBJ1-5, with D hard to call. Trimming removed 0 bases at V and 9 bases at J, with 9 bases between. The CDR3 is made up of 13 amino acids. CDR1 is PRHDT, CDR2 FYEKMQ, per germline (reference sequence). The CDR3 nucleotides are TGTGCCAGCAGCTTAGGGCTGATGGGGCCCCAGCATTTT. Residues: CASSLGLMGPQHF.

The chain joins TRBV2 to TRBJ1-4, with TRBD1 matching over 9 bases. This CDR3 has 13 residues. CDR1 SNHLY and CDR2 FYNNEI come from the germline V gene. V shed 5 bases and J 8 bases; nucleotides not matched to a gene: 3. This CDR3 is CASSWTGEEKLFF. For the CDR3, the DNA is TGTGCCAGCAGTTGGACAGGGGAGGAAAAACTGTTTTTT.

On this clonotype itself: A read error may be the cause here, since a much bigger clone is one base away. V and J are TRBV5-5 and TRBJ1-1; maybe TRBD1 (6 bases). V dropped 0 bases and J dropped 7 bases, with 10 bases sitting between them. CDR1 is SGHKS and CDR2 is YYEKEE in the germline V gene (reference sequence). CDR3 size: 13 residues. The CDR3, as DNA: TGTGCCAGCAGCTTGGGACAGGAACTTGAAGCTTTCTTT. Encoded protein: CASSLGQELEAFF. The full variable domain, with the rest looked up from reference TRBV5-5 and TRBJ1-1, is DAGVTQSPTHLIKTRGQQVTLRCSPISGHKSVSWYQQVLGQGPQFIFQYYEKEERGRGNFPDRFSARQFPNYSSELNVNALLLGDSALYLCASSLGQELEAFFGQGTRLTVV.

The chain joins TRBV5-1 to TRBJ2-3, with 10 positions matching TRBD2. CDR1 SGHRS and CDR2 YFSETQ come from the germline V gene. This CDR3 region has 15 residues. The V segment lost 2 bases and the J segment 2 bases; nucleotides outside the gene matches: 2. CDR3 region: CASSLLAGHTDTQYF. For the CDR3, the DNA is TGCGCCAGCAGCTTACTAGCGGGACACACAGATACGCAGTATTTT.

This clonotype was seen more than once but under ten times. The rearrangement uses TRBV7-9 and TRBJ2-1, with 9 bases lining up with TRBD2. This CDR3 comprises 13 residues. With V trimmed by 0 bases and J by 9 bases, 0 bases remained unmatched. The germline V gene encodes CDR1 SEHNR and CDR2 FQNEAQ (reference sequence). The CDR3 here is CASSLARGGEQFF. The CDR3 region has the DNA TGTGCCAGCAGCTTAGCGCGGGGGGGTGAGCAGTTCTTC.

CDR3: CASSTTGGTGANTGELFF. The CDR3 DNA follows: TGTGCCAGCAGCACAACCGGAGGAACAGGGGCGAACACCGGGGAGCTGTTTTTT. V and J are TRBV13 and TRBJ2-2; the match to TRBD1 covers 7 bases. The CDR3 contains 18 residues. V gave up 5 bases and J gave up 0 bases; unmatched junction bases: 12. The V gene's germline CDR1 is PRHDT and CDR2 FYEKMQ (reference sequence).